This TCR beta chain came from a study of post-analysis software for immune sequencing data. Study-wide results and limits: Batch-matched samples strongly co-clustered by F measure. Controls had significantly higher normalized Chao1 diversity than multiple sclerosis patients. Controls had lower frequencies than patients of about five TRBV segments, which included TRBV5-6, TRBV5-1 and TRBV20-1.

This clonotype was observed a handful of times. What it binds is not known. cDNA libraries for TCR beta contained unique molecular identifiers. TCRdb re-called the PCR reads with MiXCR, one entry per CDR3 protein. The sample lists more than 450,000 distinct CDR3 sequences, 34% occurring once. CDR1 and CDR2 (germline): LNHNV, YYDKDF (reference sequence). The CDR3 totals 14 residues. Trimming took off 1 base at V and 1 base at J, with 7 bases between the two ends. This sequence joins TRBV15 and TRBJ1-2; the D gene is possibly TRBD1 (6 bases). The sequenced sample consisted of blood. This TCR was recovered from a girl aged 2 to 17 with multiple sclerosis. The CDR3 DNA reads TGTGCCACCAGCAGAGTCAGGGGTAACTATGGCTACACCTTC. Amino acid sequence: CATSRVRGNYGYTF.